Included here is one T cell receptor (beta chain) sequence, with context. These data originate in a study of CD8 T cells in Susac syndrome. RNA totalling about 0.45 to 1 ug underwent reverse transcription with random hexamers. TCRdb reanalysed the immunoSEQ multiplex PCR reads using MiXCR and keeps one entry per CDR3 protein. There are under 95,000 distinct CDR3 sequences in the sample; 85% to 95% occur only once, and 0.3% to 0.35% lies in the top ten. V lost 6 bases and J 2 bases, leaving 8 bases between the germline ends. The CDR3 sequence is 13 residues long. CD8+ and CD4+ T cells circulating in blood were sequenced for TCR beta. Patients having Susac syndrome satisfied recently defined diagnostic criteria for definite or probable disease. Negative isolation yielded CD8+ and CD4+ T cells; FACS enriched TEMRA cells.

The receptor's source is a human donor with Susac syndrome. Sample: CD4+ T cells from PBMCs. This chain joins TRBV12-3 or TRBV12-4 and TRBJ2-4, with D uncertain. The chain's CDR3 is CASSLTSKNIQYF. In nucleotides, the CDR3 is TGTGCCAGCAGCCTCACGTCCAAAAACATTCAGTACTTC.